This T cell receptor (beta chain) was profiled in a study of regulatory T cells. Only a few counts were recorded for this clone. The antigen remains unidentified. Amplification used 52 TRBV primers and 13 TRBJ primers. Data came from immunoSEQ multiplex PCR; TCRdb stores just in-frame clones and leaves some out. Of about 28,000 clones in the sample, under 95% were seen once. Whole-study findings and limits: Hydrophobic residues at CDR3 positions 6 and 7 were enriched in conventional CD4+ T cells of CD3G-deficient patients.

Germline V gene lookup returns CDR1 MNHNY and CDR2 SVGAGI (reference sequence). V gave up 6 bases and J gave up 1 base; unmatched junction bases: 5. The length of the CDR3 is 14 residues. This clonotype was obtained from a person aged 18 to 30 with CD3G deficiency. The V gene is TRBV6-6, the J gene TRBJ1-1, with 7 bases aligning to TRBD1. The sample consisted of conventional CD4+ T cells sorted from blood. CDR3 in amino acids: CASRSRGANTEAFF. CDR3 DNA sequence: TGTGCCAGCAGATCCAGGGGGGCGAACACTGAAGCTTTCTTT.